This T cell receptor beta chain comes out of a study of cytomegalovirus exposure and HLA in healthy donors. It was with 60 Vbeta and 13 Jbeta primers that the PCR ran. The assay was immunoSEQ multiplex PCR, and TCRdb's table has in-frame clones only and misses some. The table records about 100,000 clones, roughly four fifths of them present only once. Study results and caveats: For TCR beta chains, V- and J-gene trimming was later linked to a missense DCLRE1C variant.

This clone qualifies as medium-sized. The antigen remains undetermined. Germline CDR1 is MGHRA and CDR2 is YSYEKL. The CDR3 runs 17 residues. Trimming at V came to 4 bases and at J to 2 bases, leaving 13 bases not matched to a gene. The source of this sequence is a male donor in good health and CMV-seropositive. The genes are TRBV4-1 and TRBJ1-1; TRBD1 aligns across 7 bases. The source material was PBMCs. CDR3 region: CASSPTPPDRTNTEAFF. As DNA, the CDR3 is TGCGCCAGCAGCCCTACCCCTCCGGACAGGACTAACACTGAAGCTTTCTTT.